This record concerns one TCR beta chain sequence. Antigen unknown. Germline V gene data show CDR1 as WNHNN and CDR2 as SYGVQD (reference sequence). The CDR3 is made up of 11 amino acids. The data were taken from a study of radiation and T cells in renal cell carcinoma. Broader study findings: From baseline, blood top tumor clonotypes peaked at 2 weeks post-radiation.

Clones were sequenced by immunoSEQ multiplex PCR, and TCRdb holds only the in-frame ones, with some missing. The data show 95,000 or so clones, approximately 86% seen once. Time point indicated: baseline pretreatment blood. Treatment here: 15 Gy SBRT to primary tumor, nephrectomy 4 weeks later. The chain uses TRBV10-1 and TRBJ1-2; perhaps TRBD1 as D (6 bases). This sequence originates from a man aged 50 to 59 with renal cell carcinoma. The source was blood, collected from a patient whose treatment included radiotherapy and nephrectomy. The DNA for the CDR3 is TGCGTCCGCCCAGGGGACTATGGCTACACCTTC. Translation: CVRPGDYGYTF.